Below, 30 T cell receptor beta chains from the same sample are listed, as sequenced in a study of T cell repertoires in cytomegalovirus infection. Using its own MiXCR run on the reads, TCRdb lists one record per CDR3 protein. The profile shows approximately 750,000 distinct CDR3 sequences, less than 40% of them singletons. Source material: PBMCs. All receptors derive from a human donor in good health (CMV status not recorded). Some clones in this sample may be carry-over from other donors' samples.

This clonotype was observed a few times. The chain joins TRBV6-1 to TRBJ1-2; D remains ambiguous. V was clipped by 6 bases and J by 5 bases, with 16 bases between them. This CDR3 has 14 amino acids. Germline CDR1 MNHNS, CDR2 SASEGT. CDR3 sequence reads: CASSNPPQQYGYTF. DNA for the CDR3: TGTGCCAGCAGCAACCCCCCCCAGCAATATGGCTACACCTTC.

The rearrangement uses TRBV4-1 and TRBJ2-1, with D perhaps matching TRBD1 or TRBD2 (5 bases each). Germline-derived CDR1 and CDR2 are MGHRA and YSYEKL. The CDR3 spans 15 residues. The V and J ends lost 1 base and 0 bases respectively, with 7 bases between them. CDR3: CASSQGGNSYNEQFF. The CDR3 DNA reads TGCGCCAGCAGCCAAGGGGGGAACTCCTACAATGAGCAGTTCTTC.

This clonotype was detected once. The junction departs from germline at one end; a sequencing error may be responsible. The CDR3 sequence: CASSLWPTSGTTETPFF. CDR3 sequence (DNA): TGTGCCAGTAGTCTCTGGCCGACTAGCGGGACGACAGAGACGCCGTTTTTT. The chain has TRBV19 and TRBJ2-3; 11 bases fit TRBD2. The CDR3 consists of 17 residues. Germline CDR1 and CDR2: LNHDA and SQIVND (reference sequence).

The chain employs TRBV27 and TRBJ2-7; D unclear. The V end was cut by 0 bases, the J end by 0 bases, with 6 bases between. Germline values: CDR1 MNHEY, CDR2 SMNVEV (reference sequence). The length of the CDR3 is 14 residues. CDR3 DNA: TGTGCCAGCAGTTTATCGCGGAGCTCCTACGAGCAGTACTTC. Translation: CASSLSRSSYEQYF.

Details on this clonotype: This may come from a read error, since a much larger clone is one base off. The V call is TRBV7-8, the J call TRBJ2-5; the D is unclear. Germline assignment: CDR1 SGHVS and CDR2 FQNEAQ. The CDR3 has 11 amino acids. Trimming stripped 0 bases from V and 9 bases from J, with 5 bases between. As DNA, the CDR3 is TGTGCCAGCAGCTTAGCTGAGGCCCAGTACTTC. Protein product: CASSLAEAQYF.

J is TRBJ2-5 and V is TRBV12-3 or TRBV12-4; tentatively, D is TRBD1 (5 bases). CDR3 length equals 18 residues. V lost 5 bases and J lost 1, with 23 bases in between. The CDR3 reads CASSVLREVWVVQETQYF. Written as DNA, the CDR3 is TGTGCCAGCAGTGTCCTCAGGGAAGTGTGGGTGGTCCAAGAGACCCAGTACTTC.

This clonotype occurred a few times. The genes are TRBV7-9 and TRBJ1-1, with 8 positions matching TRBD1. The V and J ends lost 3 bases and 5 bases, in that order; junction bases with no gene match: 8. There are 15 residues in the CDR3. Germline V gene data show CDR1 as SEHNR and CDR2 as FQNEAQ (reference sequence). CDR3 in DNA: TGTGCCAGCAGCTTTCGACAGGGGACTTCGACTGAAGCTTTCTTT. Encoded protein: CASSFRQGTSTEAFF.

This clonotype was counted between two and nine times. The rearrangement joins TRBV6-5 to TRBJ2-7; 11 nucleotides align to TRBD2. The CDR3 is 15 amino acids. Germline loops: CDR1 MNHEY, CDR2 SVGAGI. V was pared by 6 bases and J by 4 bases, with 8 bases of the junction left unmatched. CDR3 protein: CASRSSGRTIYEQYF. The CDR3 DNA follows: TGTGCCAGCAGGTCTAGCGGGAGGACCATTTACGAGCAGTACTTC.

V gene TRBV2 combines with J gene TRBJ2-2; D is unresolved. The germline gives CDR1 SNHLY, CDR2 FYNNEI. There are 13 residues in the CDR3. The V gene lost 8 bases and the J gene lost 3 bases, with 10 bases spanning the gap. The CDR3 DNA reads TGTGCCAGCCTAAGAGGTTACACCGGGGAGCTGTTTTTT. It yields the protein CASLRGYTGELFF.

This clonotype came up a few times. This chain's CDR3 is CASSFLGLSDEQFF. The CDR3 bases are TGTGCCAGCAGTTTTTTGGGTCTAAGCGATGAGCAGTTCTTC. The genes are TRBV28 and TRBJ2-1, with D unclear. Deletions cut 3 bases from V and 8 bases from J, with 14 bases between. Germline-derived CDR1 and CDR2 are MDHEN and SYDVKM. This CDR3 is built from 14 residues.

The chain employs TRBV9 and TRBJ2-5, with 11 bases identical to TRBD1. This CDR3 spans 14 amino acids. Germline CDR1 is SGDLS and CDR2 is YYNGEE. J lost 1 base, V lost 5 bases, and 1 base had no gene match. Here the CDR3 reads CASRGQGAQETQYF. The DNA of the CDR3 is TGTGCCAGCAGAGGACAGGGGGCCCAAGAGACCCAGTACTTC.

With regard to this clonotype: The junction shows a germline mismatch at one end, possibly a read error. The chain uses TRBV5-3 and TRBJ1-1; the D is unclear. TRBV5-3 is annotated as an ORF whose role is uncertain. The CDR3 runs to 14 residues. In DNA, the CDR3 is TGTGCCAGCAGCTTGGAGTTTGGACCCGCTGAAGCTTTCTTT. It encodes CASSLEFGPAEAFF.

The genes are TRBV2 and TRBJ2-5; 7 nucleotides align to TRBD2. The CDR3 sequence is 14 residues long. The germline CDR1 and CDR2 sequences are SNHLY and FYNNEI. V lost 8 bases to trimming and J lost 5 bases; unmatched junction nucleotides: 11. The CDR3: CASGGREVEETQYF. The DNA for the CDR3 is TGTGCCAGCGGGGGGAGGGAGGTCGAGGAGACCCAGTACTTC.

This clonotype was counted only a few times. The junction departs from the called germline gene at one end, perhaps through a read error. The chain carries TRBV7-7 and TRBJ2-3; TRBD2 aligns across 13 bases. This CDR3 region has 16 residues. CDR1 and CDR2 (germline): SSHAT, FNYEAQ (reference sequence). The CDR3 sequence: CASSSGLAGSTDTQYF. CDR3 DNA: TGTGCTAGCAGCTCGGGACTAGCGGGGAGCACAGATACGCAGTATTTT.

The chain joins TRBV5-1 to TRBJ1-3; TRBD1 matches at 8 bases. J was trimmed by 2 bases and V by 3 bases; bases with no gene match: 7. This CDR3 spans 16 amino acids. Germline V gene sequence: CDR1 SGHRS, CDR2 YFSETQ. The CDR3 protein is CASSSGGFMTGNTIYF. The CDR3 region has the DNA TGCGCCAGCAGCTCAGGGGGCTTCATGACTGGAAACACCATATATTTT.

The gene calls are TRBV27 and TRBJ2-1; 7 nucleotides align to TRBD1. Germline V gives CDR1 MNHEY, CDR2 SMNVEV (reference sequence). V gave up 10 bases and J gave up 8 bases; unmatched junction bases: 8. This CDR3 is 12 amino acids long. The CDR3 DNA reads as TGTGCCACCAAGACAGGGCCGCATGAGCAGTTCTTC. Translating gives CATKTGPHEQFF.

This clonotype was detected ten times or more. The rearrangement links TRBV7-6 to TRBJ1-2; TRBD1 matches 9 bases. The CDR3 runs 16 residues. The trim removed 5 bases at V and 2 bases at J, leaving 9 bases unmatched. Per the germline V gene, CDR1 is SGHVS and CDR2 is FNYEAQ. The CDR3 region is CASSRGTGQGNYGYTF. Here the CDR3 DNA reads TGTGCCAGCAGCCGTGGGACAGGACAGGGGAACTATGGCTACACCTTC.

J is TRBJ2-2 and V is TRBV5-5; D ambiguous. V was pared by 1 base and J by 0 bases, with 10 bases between. The CDR3 spans 16 residues. Germline loops: CDR1 SGHKS, CDR2 YYEKEE (reference sequence). The CDR3 region has the DNA TGTGCCAGCAGCTTGTTTAACAGATCGAACACCGGGGAGCTGTTTTTT. Amino acid sequence: CASSLFNRSNTGELFF.

The rearrangement uses TRBV5-6 and TRBJ2-5, with 8 bases identical to TRBD2. V shed 5 bases, J shed 2 bases, and the junction held 5 bases outside the gene matches. CDR1 and CDR2 (germline): SGHDT, YYEEEE. This CDR3 region has 14 residues. CDR3 nucleotide sequence: TGTGCCAGCAGTAAGGGACTAGATCAAGAGACCCAGTACTTC. Residues: CASSKGLDQETQYF.

The V gene is TRBV7-8, the J gene TRBJ2-5, with 10 positions matching TRBD1. With V trimmed by 5 bases and J by 4 bases, 7 bases remained unmatched. Germline loops: CDR1 SGHVS, CDR2 FQNEAQ. The CDR3 is 15 amino acids. The DNA for the CDR3 is TGTGCCAGCAGCCCAAGGACAGGGGGGGGAGAGACCCAGTACTTC. Translating gives CASSPRTGGGETQYF.

This clonotype has a count of ten or more. This chain joins TRBV7-2 and TRBJ1-3; D gene uncertain. The V gene lost 1 base and the J gene lost 0 bases, with 4 bases spanning the gap. CDR3 length equals 14 residues. Germline loops: CDR1 SGHTA, CDR2 FQGNSA. CDR3 sequence (DNA): TGTGCCAGCAGCTTAGGGGCCTCTGGAAACACCATATATTTT. Amino acids: CASSLGASGNTIYF. The whole variable domain, filled in from reference TRBV7-2 and TRBJ1-3, reads GAGVSQSPSNKVTEKGKDVELRCDPISGHTALYWYRQSLGQGLEFLIYFQGNSAPDKSGLPSDRFSAERTGGSVSTLTIQRTQQEDSAVYLCASSLGASGNTIYFGEGSWLTVV.

This chain joins TRBV7-9 and TRBJ1-2; 10 bases are a match to TRBD1. The CDR3 contains 14 residues. CDR1 is SEHNR, CDR2 FQNEAQ, per germline (reference sequence). The V gene end was trimmed by 5 bases and the J gene end by 8 bases; junction bases not matched to a gene: 8. CDR3 amino acids: CASSPTGGISGYTF. The CDR3 coding sequence is TGTGCCAGCAGCCCGACAGGGGGCATTAGCGGCTACACCTTC.

This clonotype was seen more than once but under ten times. The V call is TRBV28, the J call TRBJ1-1, with 11 positions matching TRBD1. This CDR3 region has 16 residues. Germline values: CDR1 MDHEN, CDR2 SYDVKM. Trimming cost V 1 base and J 5 bases; bases outside gene matches: 6. CDR3 in DNA: TGTGCCAGCAGTTTATTACCGGGACAGGGGGGGACTGAAGCTTTCTTT. Its protein is CASSLLPGQGGTEAFF.

This clonotype was seen more than once but under ten times. The chain uses TRBV5-1 and TRBJ1-4; TRBD1 might be the D (6 bases). Germline V CDR1 and CDR2: SGHRS, YFSETQ. There are 15 residues in the CDR3. Trimming pared 4 bases from V and 4 bases from J, leaving 14 bases between. In DNA, the CDR3 is TGCGCCAGCAGCCAGGGAGGACAGTTTAATGAAAAACTGTTTTTT. This gives the protein CASSQGGQFNEKLFF.

The chain has TRBV11-2 and TRBJ1-1; 8 positions agree with TRBD1. V trimming: 3 bases; J trimming: 4 bases; junction bases outside the gene matches: 4. Per germline, CDR1 SGHAT and CDR2 FQNNGV. The CDR3 extends over 14 amino acids. CDR3 in DNA: TGTGCCAGCAGCTTTAGGCAGGGGGCCACTGAAGCTTTCTTT. Translating it yields CASSFRQGATEAFF.

This clonotype turned up a few times. The chain links TRBV7-8 to TRBJ2-5; tentatively, D is TRBD2 (5 bases). The length of the CDR3 is 13 residues. Germline-derived CDR1 and CDR2 are SGHVS and FQNEAQ. The V gene lost 8 bases and the J gene lost 1 base, with 11 bases spanning the gap. CDR3 loop: CASGISGQETQYF. In DNA form, the CDR3 reads TGTGCCAGCGGCATCAGCGGCCAAGAGACCCAGTACTTC.

This chain uses TRBV5-1 with TRBJ2-2; TRBD1 matches at 11 bases. The CDR3 is made up of 17 amino acids. Losses at the gene ends were 4 bases for V and 6 bases for J; bases not matched to a gene: 11. Germline V lookup: CDR1 SGHRS, CDR2 YFSETQ. The CDR3 region is CASSAISGTGGAGELFF. In DNA form, the CDR3 reads TGCGCCAGCAGCGCAATCTCCGGGACAGGGGGAGCCGGGGAGCTGTTTTTT.

The chain combines TRBV6-5 with TRBJ2-1, with 10 positions matching TRBD2. After removal of 1 base from V and 8 bases from J, the junction contained 5 bases not matched to a gene. Germline assignment: CDR1 MNHEY and CDR2 SVGAGI. The CDR3 sequence is 15 residues long. The CDR3 is CASSYFGTSEDEQFF. The CDR3 DNA reads as TGTGCCAGCAGTTACTTCGGGACTAGCGAGGATGAGCAGTTCTTC.

This clonotype was seen only a few times. This chain links TRBV27 with TRBJ2-3; TRBD1 matches at 8 bases. Germline trimming cut 3 bases from V and 11 bases from J; bases unmatched to any gene: 4. The CDR3 has 12 residues. Per the germline V gene, CDR1 is MNHEY and CDR2 is SMNVEV (reference sequence). The CDR3 loop reads CASSFTGGKQYF. CDR3 sequence (DNA): TGTGCCAGCAGTTTCACAGGGGGGAAGCAGTATTTT.

A word on this clonotype: This likely comes from a read error, as the CDR3 has no conserved phenylalanine or tryptophan at its end. This chain connects TRBV7-2 to TRBJ2-4; D unclear. Germline V gene data show CDR1 as SGHTA and CDR2 as FQGNSA. The length of the CDR3 is 15 residues. V was trimmed by 4 bases and J by 9 bases, leaving 19 bases between them. The CDR3 here is CASSSLGPGESIQYL. CDR3 coding DNA: TGTGCCAGCAGCTCCCTCGGCCCAGGAGAGTCCATTCAGTACTTA.